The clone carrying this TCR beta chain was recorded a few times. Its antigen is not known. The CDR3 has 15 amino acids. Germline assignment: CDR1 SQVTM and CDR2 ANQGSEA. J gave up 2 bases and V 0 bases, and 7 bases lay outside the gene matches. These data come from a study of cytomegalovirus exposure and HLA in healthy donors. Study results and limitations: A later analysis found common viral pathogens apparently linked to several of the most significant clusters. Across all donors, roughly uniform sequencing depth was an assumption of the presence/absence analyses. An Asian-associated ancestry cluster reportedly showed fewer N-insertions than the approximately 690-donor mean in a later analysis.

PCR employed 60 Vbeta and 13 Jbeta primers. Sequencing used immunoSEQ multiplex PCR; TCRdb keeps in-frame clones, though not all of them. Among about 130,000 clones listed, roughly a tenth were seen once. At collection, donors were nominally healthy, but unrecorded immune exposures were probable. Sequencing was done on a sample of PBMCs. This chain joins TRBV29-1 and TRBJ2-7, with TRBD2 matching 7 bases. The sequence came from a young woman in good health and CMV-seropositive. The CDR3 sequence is CSVEDLSAGAYEQYF. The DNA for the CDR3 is TGCAGCGTTGAAGATCTTTCCGCGGGAGCCTACGAGCAGTACTTC.